This TCR beta chain was observed in a study of T cells in Graves' hyperthyroidism and ophthalmopathy. Study at large: Initial diagnosis, before any treatment, was when peripheral blood was collected. Findings and limits, study-wide: Ophthalmopathy was predicted by the model a median of roughly 6 months ahead of onset. Blood samples included most of the expanded thyroid clonotypes exceeding 0.001.

This CDR3 has 15 residues. V lost 5 bases to trimming and J lost 4 bases; unmatched junction nucleotides: 4. Looked up from germline, CDR1 is SEHNR and CDR2 is FQNEAQ (reference sequence). With regard to this clonotype: Antigen unknown.

Researchers amplified the TCR beta CDR3 regions from RNA transcripts. The primer set for the first-round RT-PCR of the TCR CDR3 was HTBI. MiXCR, run by TCRdb on the multiplex PCR reads, gives a single entry per CDR3 protein. The sample shows fewer than 350,000 distinct CDR3 sequences, about 13% of them seen only once. PBMCs were collected from a roughly 10 ml volume of fresh peripheral blood. The sequenced sample consisted of blood. This chain links TRBV7-9 with TRBJ1-4; TRBD1 aligns across 10 bases. The sequence was collected from a woman in her 40s with Graves' hyperthyroidism. The CDR3 region is CASSPWTGGNEKLFF. The CDR3 region has the DNA TGTGCCAGCAGCCCCTGGACAGGGGGTAATGAAAAACTGTTTTTT. The full variable domain, with the rest looked up from reference TRBV7-9 and TRBJ1-4, is DTGVSQNPRHKITKRGQNVTFRCDPISEHNRLYWYRQTLGQGPEFLTYFQNEAQLEKSRLLSDRFSAERPKGSFSTLEIQRTEQGDSAMYLCASSPWTGGNEKLFFGSGTQLSVL.